This T cell receptor beta chain is drawn from a study of shared clonotypes between healthy human individuals. The method was immunoSEQ multiplex PCR; TCRdb's version includes in-frame clones alone and lacks a portion of them. This table holds about 2.4 million clones, approximately 92% found once. CDR3 length equals 14 residues. V was pared by 4 bases and J by 9 bases, with 13 bases between. Germline CDR1 is MNHEY and CDR2 is SVGAGI. The sequencing input was naive CD4+ T cells sorted from blood. The subset was: CD45RA+ positively selected. The rearrangement links TRBV6-5 to TRBJ1-6; no clear D. The sequence derives from a man younger than 35 in good health. The CDR3 sequence: CASSSGPRGSPLHF. DNA for the CDR3: TGTGCCAGCAGTTCTGGGCCGCGGGGTTCACCCCTCCACTTT.